This TCR beta chain was profiled in a study of circulating CD8 cells and anti-PD-1 response in melanoma. The overall study: Response groups: complete/partial responders versus stable/progressive non-responders. The study's findings and limits: Generally, no replicate experiments were performed.

By share, this clonotype counts as large. Antigen: not known. TCR libraries were prepared from around 15 ng of total RNA with the QIAseq Immune Repertoire TCR panel. TCRdb re-called the reads with MiXCR, one entry per CDR3 protein. The sample has about 410 distinct CDR3 sequences, around 5% seen once. From live CD3+CD8+TCRalphabeta+ cells, four PD-1 and/or TIGIT subsets were sorted. J was trimmed by 4 bases and V by 7 bases; bases with no gene match: 2. The germline CDR1 and CDR2 sequences are SQVTM and ANQGSEA. CDR3 length: 12 amino acids. The TCR comes from a human donor with melanoma. This chain links TRBV29-1 with TRBJ1-1, with 11 bases that match TRBD1. The material was CD8+ T cells from PBMCs, obtained at baseline or after one month of anti-PD-1 therapy (not recorded which). Written as DNA, the CDR3 is TGCAGCGGGACAGGGGGCGGCACTGAAGCTTTCTTT. The encoded protein is CSGTGGGTEAFF.